This TCR beta chain was recorded in a study of blood T cell repertoires in COVID-19. Turning to the study itself: Material from acute and convalescent COVID-19 was sourced from the United States, Italy and Spain.

With 5 bases removed from V and 0 bases from J, the gap between germline ends came to 15 bases. The CDR3 loop spans 15 amino acids. The germline V gene has CDR1 SGDLS and CDR2 YYNGEE. Generated by immunoSEQ multiplex PCR, the TCRdb table keeps only in-frame clones and is missing some. This sample has tens of thousands of clones, with around four fifths found just once. Sequenced material: peripheral blood. This TCR came from a woman in her 70s with active or convalescent COVID-19. This rearrangement joins TRBV9 to TRBJ2-7, with a possible D match to TRBD2 (6 bases). CDR3 in amino acids: CASSRSGESSYEQYF. CDR3 DNA sequence: TGTGCCAGCAGTCGGTCGGGGGAGAGCTCCTACGAGCAGTACTTC. The full variable domain, its missing parts supplied by reference TRBV9 and TRBJ2-7, is DSGVTQTPKHLITATGQRVTLRCSPRSGDLSVYWYQQSLDQGLQFLIQYYNGEERAKGNILERFSAQQFPDLHSELNLSSLELGDSALYFCASSRSGESSYEQYFGPGTRLTVT.